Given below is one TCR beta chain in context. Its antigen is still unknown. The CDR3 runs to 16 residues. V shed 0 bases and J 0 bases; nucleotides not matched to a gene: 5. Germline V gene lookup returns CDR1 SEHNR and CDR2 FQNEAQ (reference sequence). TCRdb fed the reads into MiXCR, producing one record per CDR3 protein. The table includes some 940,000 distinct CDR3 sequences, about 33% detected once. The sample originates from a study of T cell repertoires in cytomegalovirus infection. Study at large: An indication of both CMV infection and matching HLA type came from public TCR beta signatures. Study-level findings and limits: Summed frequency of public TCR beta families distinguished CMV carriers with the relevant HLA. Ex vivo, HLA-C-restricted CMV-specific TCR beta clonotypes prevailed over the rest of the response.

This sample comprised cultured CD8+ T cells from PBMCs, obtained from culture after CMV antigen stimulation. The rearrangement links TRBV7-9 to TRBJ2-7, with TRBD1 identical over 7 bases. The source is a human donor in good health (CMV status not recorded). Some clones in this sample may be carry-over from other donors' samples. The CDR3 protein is CASSLALQGPSYEQYF. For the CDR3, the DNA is TGTGCCAGCAGCTTAGCGCTACAGGGGCCCTCCTACGAGCAGTACTTC.